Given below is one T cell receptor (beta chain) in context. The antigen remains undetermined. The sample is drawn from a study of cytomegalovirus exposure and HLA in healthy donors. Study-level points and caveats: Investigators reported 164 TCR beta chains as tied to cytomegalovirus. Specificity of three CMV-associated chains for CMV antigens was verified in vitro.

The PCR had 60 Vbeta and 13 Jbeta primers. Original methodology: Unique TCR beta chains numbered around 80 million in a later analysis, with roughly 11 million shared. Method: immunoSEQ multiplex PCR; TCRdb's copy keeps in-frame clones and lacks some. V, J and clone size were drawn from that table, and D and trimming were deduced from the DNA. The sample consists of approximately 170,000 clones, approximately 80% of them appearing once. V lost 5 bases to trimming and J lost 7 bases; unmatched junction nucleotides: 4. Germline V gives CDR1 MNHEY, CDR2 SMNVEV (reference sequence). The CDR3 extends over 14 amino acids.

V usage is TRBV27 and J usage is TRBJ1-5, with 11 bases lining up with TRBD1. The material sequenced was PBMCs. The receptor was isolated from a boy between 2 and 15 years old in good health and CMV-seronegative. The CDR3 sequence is CASSPGQGGQPQHF. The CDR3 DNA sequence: TGTGCCAGCAGTCCGGGACAGGGGGGACAGCCCCAGCATTTT.